The source of this T cell receptor beta chain is a study of CD8+ T cells in alopecia areata. In the study overall: At a dose of 5 to 10 mg twice daily, oral tofacitinib was given to treated patients.

To note about this clone: Its antigen is unidentified. One base separates it from a far larger clone, so it is likely a read error.

The authors extracted RNA and reverse transcribed it into cDNA as the sequencing template. Libraries were prepared by immunoSEQ multiplex PCR; TCRdb keeps only in-frame clonotypes and omits some of them. Among some 95,000 clones listed, about 44% were seen once. Treatment described: oral pan-JAK inhibitor, 5-10 mg twice daily. Whole-study findings and limits: Tofacitinib significantly lowered scalp clonality and expanded CD8+ clones among the top 100.

The V gene lost 5 bases and the J gene lost 0 bases, with 8 bases spanning the gap. CDR3 length: 13 residues. Germline CDR1 reads SNHLY; CDR2 reads FYNNEI. The source was CD8+ T cells sorted from blood, collected at week 24, from a patient treated with tofacitinib. The origin of this receptor is a human donor with alopecia areata. V usage is TRBV2 and J usage is TRBJ2-7, with D uncertain. CDR3 coding DNA: TGTGCCAGCAGTTTTGCCAGCTCCTACGAGCAGTACTTC. As protein: CASSFASSYEQYF.